This T cell receptor beta chain was recorded in a study of blood T cell repertoires in COVID-19. About the research overall: The United States, Italy and Spain supplied acute and convalescent COVID-19 samples.

Produced via immunoSEQ multiplex PCR; TCRdb's table is partial and in-frame only. This table holds about 160,000 clones, roughly 87% found once. Trimming removed 1 base from V and 4 bases from J; junction bases left unmatched: 6. Germline-derived CDR1 and CDR2 are KGHDR and SFDVKD. The CDR3 extends over 17 amino acids. The chain joins TRBV24-1 to TRBJ2-3; 11 bases match TRBD1. The specimen was peripheral blood. This receptor was taken from a woman aged 60-75 years who had recovered from COVID-19. The CDR3 nucleotides read TGTGCCACCAGTGATTTTTTAGGACAGGGGGCTTCAGATACGCAGTATTTT. Translated, it gives CATSDFLGQGASDTQYF.